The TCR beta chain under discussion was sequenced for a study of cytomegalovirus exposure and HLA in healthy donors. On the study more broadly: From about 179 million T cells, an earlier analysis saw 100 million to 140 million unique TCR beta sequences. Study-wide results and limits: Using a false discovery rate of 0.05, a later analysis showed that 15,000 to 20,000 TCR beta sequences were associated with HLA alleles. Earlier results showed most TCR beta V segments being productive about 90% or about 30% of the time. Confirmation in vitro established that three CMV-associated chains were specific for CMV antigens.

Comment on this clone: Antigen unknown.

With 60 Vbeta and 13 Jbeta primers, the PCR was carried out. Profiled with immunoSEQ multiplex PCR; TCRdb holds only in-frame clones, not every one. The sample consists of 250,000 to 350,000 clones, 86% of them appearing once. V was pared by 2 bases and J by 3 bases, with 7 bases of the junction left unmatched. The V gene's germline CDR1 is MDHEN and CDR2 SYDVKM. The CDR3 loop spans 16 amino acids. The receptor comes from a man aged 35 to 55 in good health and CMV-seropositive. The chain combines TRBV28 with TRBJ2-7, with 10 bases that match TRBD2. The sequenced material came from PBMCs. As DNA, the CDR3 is TGTGCCAGCAGTTTAGGGGCTAGCGGGAGTTTCTACGAGCAGTACTTC. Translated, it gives CASSLGASGSFYEQYF.